Listed here are 17 T cell receptor beta chains from one sample, sequenced in a study of T cells in Graves' hyperthyroidism and ophthalmopathy. Amplified TCR beta CDR3 regions derived from RNA transcripts. First-round RT-PCR with HTBI primers amplified the TCR CDR3 region. TCRdb called the multiplex PCR reads again in MiXCR, with one record for every CDR3 protein. The table includes 150,000 or so distinct CDR3 sequences, just under 9.5% detected once. Sequencing was performed on blood. The source of these receptors is a woman aged 18 to 35 with Graves' hyperthyroidism that later progressed to Graves' ophthalmopathy.

Many counts were recorded for this clonotype. The chain joins TRBV19 to TRBJ1-4; D gene unclear. CDR1 and CDR2 from the germline V gene are LNHDA and SQIVND (reference sequence). With 6 bases removed from V and 5 bases from J, the gap between germline ends came to 16 bases. This CDR3 has 15 residues. The CDR3: CASSTDGRRNEKLFF. The CDR3 DNA is TGTGCCAGTAGCACGGACGGTCGTCGCAATGAAAAACTGTTTTTT. The whole variable domain, remainder taken from reference TRBV19 and TRBJ1-4, is DGGITQSPKYLFRKEGQNVTLSCEQNLNHDAMYWYRQDPGQGLRLIYYSQIVNDFQKGDIAEGYSVSREKKESFPLTVTSAQKNPTAFYLCASSTDGRRNEKLFFGSGTQLSVL.

This clonotype was seen more than once but under ten times. V and J are TRBV5-6 and TRBJ1-2; 7 nucleotides agree with TRBD1. CDR1 and CDR2 from the germline V gene are SGHDT and YYEEEE. V was pared by 6 bases and J by 5 bases, with 7 bases of the junction left unmatched. The CDR3 extends over 13 amino acids. In DNA, the CDR3 is TGTGCCAGCACCCGGGACAGACAATATGGCTACACCTTC. Encoded protein: CASTRDRQYGYTF.

The chain has TRBV6-1 and TRBJ2-1; the D call may be TRBD1 or TRBD2 (5 bases each). V shed 2 bases and J shed 5 bases, with 19 bases lying between them. Germline loops: CDR1 MNHNS, CDR2 SASEGT. The CDR3 is made up of 17 amino acids. This CDR3 is CASSESGDSIINNEQFF. The DNA for the CDR3 is TGTGCCAGCAGTGAAAGCGGAGACAGTATAATTAACAATGAGCAGTTCTTC.

This clonotype was counted at least ten times. This chain uses TRBV29-1 with TRBJ2-1; TRBD2 is a possible D gene (6 bases). This CDR3 is 16 amino acids long. V gave up 6 bases and J gave up 0 bases, with 18 bases separating them. Looked up from germline, CDR1 is SQVTM and CDR2 is ANQGSEA. CDR3 region: CSVHRLVASSYNEQFF. CDR3 DNA sequence: TGCAGCGTCCATCGACTAGTAGCGAGCTCCTACAATGAGCAGTTCTTC.

With respect to this clonotype: It may be a read error: a sequence one base away is much more abundant. This rearrangement joins TRBV6-5 to TRBJ1-1, with D unresolved. From germline, CDR1 is MNHEY and CDR2 SVGAGI. The CDR3 has 15 amino acids. The CDR3 sequence: CASSLSLSSNSEAFF. In DNA, the CDR3 is TGTGCCAGCAGTTTGTCATTGTCGTCGAACAGTGAAGCTTTCTTT.

The sample holds a few counts of this clonotype. The chain recombines TRBV4-1 with TRBJ1-2; D is possibly TRBD1 (5 bases). CDR1 is MGHRA and CDR2 is YSYEKL in the germline V gene. V lost 1 base and J lost 4, with 10 bases in between. The CDR3 totals 14 residues. Written as DNA, the CDR3 is TGCGCCAGCAGCCAAGGTCAGGGTAGCTATGGCTACACCTTC. It codes for CASSQGQGSYGYTF.

This chain joins TRBV5-1 and TRBJ1-6, with no clear D. The CDR3 covers 15 residues. Germline loops: CDR1 SGHRS, CDR2 YFSETQ. Trimming cost V 0 bases and J 6 bases, with 10 bases left between them. The CDR3 DNA reads as TGCGCCAGCAGCTTGGTCGAGGCAGTTAATTCACCCCTCCACTTT. Translating it yields CASSLVEAVNSPLHF.

This clonotype was seen ten or more times. The chain couples TRBV11-3 to TRBJ2-1; 7 positions match TRBD2. Germline trimming cut 6 bases from V and 0 bases from J; bases unmatched to any gene: 5. Germline V gives CDR1 SGHNT, CDR2 YENEEA. This CDR3 has 15 amino acids. The CDR3 reads CASSRLAASYNEQFF. CDR3 nucleotides: TGTGCCAGCAGTCGTCTAGCGGCCTCCTACAATGAGCAGTTCTTC.

There are many counts of this clonotype. The rearrangement uses TRBV29-1 and TRBJ2-1; the match to TRBD1 covers 10 bases. The CDR3 is 16 amino acids. Trimming cost V 6 bases and J 8 bases; bases outside gene matches: 16. The V gene's germline CDR1 is SQVTM and CDR2 ANQGSEA. DNA for the CDR3: TGCAGCGTCCTCCCCGGGTCGGGACAGGGGTTCGATGAGCAGTTCTTC. Its translation is CSVLPGSGQGFDEQFF.

This clonotype was counted at least ten times. J is TRBJ2-7 and V is TRBV29-1; perhaps TRBD1 as D (5 bases). The CDR3 contains 14 residues. V lost 5 bases to trimming and J lost 0 bases, with 14 bases between them. Per the germline V gene, CDR1 is SQVTM and CDR2 is ANQGSEA. CDR3 DNA sequence: TGCAGCGTTAAAGGGGTTGGGGCCTCCTACGAGCAGTACTTC. Its translation is CSVKGVGASYEQYF.

In its sample, this clonotype was seen many times. V and J are TRBV27 and TRBJ1-2; D not resolved. The germline gives CDR1 MNHEY, CDR2 SMNVEV (reference sequence). The length of the CDR3 is 13 residues. The V gene lost 3 bases and the J gene lost 8 bases, with 13 bases spanning the gap. As DNA, the CDR3 is TGTGCCAGCAGTTTGGGATACGGGGAAGGCTACACCTTC. This codes for CASSLGYGEGYTF.

This clonotype was picked up many times. The chain recombines TRBV20-1 with TRBJ2-3; 11 bases fit TRBD2. Germline trimming cut 0 bases from V and 3 bases from J; bases unmatched to any gene: 14. The CDR3 runs 19 residues. Per germline, CDR1 DFQATT and CDR2 SNEGSKA (reference sequence). The CDR3 sequence: CSARDRTSGQITLTDTQYF. The CDR3 bases are TGCAGTGCTAGAGATAGGACTAGCGGGCAGATTACACTGACAGATACGCAGTATTTT.

V gene TRBV5-6 combines with J gene TRBJ2-1; no reliable D call. With 1 base removed from V and 5 bases from J, the gap between germline ends came to 4 bases. The germline V gene encodes CDR1 SGHDT and CDR2 YYEEEE. This CDR3 spans 12 amino acids. DNA for the CDR3: TGTGCCAGCAGCTTGATAGACAATGAGCAGTTCTTC. Protein sequence: CASSLIDNEQFF.

This sequence joins TRBV19 and TRBJ2-4; D remains unclear. V shed 3 bases and J shed 0 bases, with 9 bases lying between them. The CDR3 totals 15 residues. The germline CDR1 and CDR2 sequences are LNHDA and SQIVND (reference sequence). The CDR3 here is CASSIPSLAKNIQYF. The CDR3 DNA is TGTGCCAGTAGTATTCCGTCTCTAGCCAAAAACATTCAGTACTTC.

This clonotype was detected many times. CDR3 DNA: TGTGCCAGCAGCCTGACTGGGGATCAGCCCCAGCATTTT. Translation: CASSLTGDQPQHF. The genes are TRBV3-1 and TRBJ1-5; D not certain. The CDR3 covers 13 residues. From germline, CDR1 is LGHDT and CDR2 YNNKEL (reference sequence). The V gene lost 4 bases and the J gene lost 5 bases, with 9 bases spanning the gap.

In its sample, this clonotype was seen many times. The chain is built from TRBV28 and TRBJ1-4; D is ambiguous. V was shortened by 3 bases and J by 7 bases, with 12 bases between the two germline ends. Germline CDR1 MDHEN, CDR2 SYDVKM. The CDR3 is 14 amino acids. Here the CDR3 reads CASSFADGSEKLFF. The CDR3 bases are TGTGCCAGCAGTTTTGCCGATGGAAGTGAAAAACTGTTTTTT.

V and J are TRBV24-1 and TRBJ2-2; TRBD2 agrees at 9 bases. Germline CDR1 reads KGHDR; CDR2 reads SFDVKD. Losses at the gene ends were 6 bases for V and 6 bases for J; bases not matched to a gene: 31. There are 23 residues in the CDR3. The CDR3 bases are TGTGCCACCAGTCTCCCCGGGGGGACTAGCTATCGGACTCCTATAACACAACCCGGGGAGCTGTTTTTT. The encoded protein is CATSLPGGTSYRTPITQPGELFF.